This T cell receptor (beta chain) was retrieved from a study of blood T cells in healthy people across ages. This clonotype was seen more than once but under ten times. This CDR3 comprises 15 residues. CDR1 and CDR2 from the germline V gene are DFQATT and SNEGSKA (reference sequence). V was clipped by 6 bases and J by 4 bases, with 20 bases between them. A second about 7 to 12 cycle PCR used barcoded and J-beta primers. Each cDNA molecule received a tag from a template-switch adaptor that had 12 random nucleotides. TCRdb independently ran MiXCR on the 5' RACE reads; one entry per CDR3 protein. The sample shows some 710,000 distinct CDR3 sequences, 35% to 60% of them seen only once.

The receptor comes from an elderly man in good health. The sample taken for sequencing was blood. The chain recombines TRBV20-1 with TRBJ2-3; the D gene is possibly TRBD2 (5 bases). CDR3 DNA sequence: TGCAGTGCCGAGGGAACACCGCACCCCCCAGATACGCAGTATTTT. This sequence encodes CSAEGTPHPPDTQYF.